This T cell receptor (beta chain) was captured in a study of Ad26.COV2.S vaccination and SARS-CoV-2 variants. The overall study: Into the muscle, Ad26.COV2.S was dosed once or twice, 56 days apart. Study-level findings and limits: Researchers reported similar non-spike TCR breadth in vaccine and placebo recipients. Substantial post-vaccination breadth of spike-specific CD8+ and CD4+ T cell responses was reported.

Assay: immunoSEQ multiplex PCR; the TCRdb copy retains only in-frame clones and omits some. The data contain 350,000 to 600,000 clones, roughly nine tenths of them singletons. CDR3 length equals 13 residues. With 7 bases clipped from V and 8 bases from J, the junction kept 6 bases outside the gene matches. The germline CDR1 and CDR2 sequences are LNHDA and SQIVND (reference sequence). A word on this clone: Its antigen is as yet unknown.

Treatment specified: around 19 received Ad26.COV2.S at low or high dose, single or two shots; 5 received placebo; per-sample allocation not given. Sampling happened 63 days after the first vaccine or placebo injection. This Boston cohort included adults aged 18-55 years. The chain joins TRBV19 to TRBJ2-1; 9 nucleotides align to TRBD2. The TCR originated in a person aged 18-65 years who received the Ad26.COV2.S COVID-19 vaccine or a placebo. The material was peripheral blood, obtained in a trial of Ad26.COV2.S vaccine versus placebo. The CDR3 here is CASKGLAFDEQFF. Here the CDR3 DNA reads TGTGCCAGTAAGGGACTAGCTTTCGATGAGCAGTTCTTC.